These T cell receptor beta chains were read from a single sample in a study of neurological immune-mediated disorders. TCRdb itself ran the 5' RACE reads through MiXCR, one entry per CDR3 protein. The data contain around 62,000 distinct CDR3 sequences, 4.1% of them singletons. Input material: PBMCs. These receptors were taken from a man aged 50-59 years with multiple sclerosis. Both conserved end residues are part of each CDR3. A D gene is named only where the DNA matches it firmly. The size entry gives how often the clone was seen (once, few, many) or a class if it is expanded.

cdr3_length	d_call	v_call	clone_size	j_call	cdr3_nt	cdr3_aa
16	TRBD2	TRBV2	many	TRBJ2-3	TGTGCCAGCAGTCCCCTGGCGGGGGTTAGCACAGATACGCAGTATTTT	CASSPLAGVSTDTQYF
14	-	TRBV7-3	few	TRBJ2-2	TGTGCCAGCAGCTTAATGCAAAACACCGGGGAGCTGTTTTTT	CASSLMQNTGELFF
12	-	TRBV7-6	many	TRBJ2-7	TGTGCCAGCAGCTTAGTTGGTTACGAGCAGTACTTC	CASSLVGYEQYF
14	TRBD2	TRBV20-1	few	TRBJ2-1	TGCAGTGCTAGATCAGAGCGGGGGGGACGAGAGCAGTTCTTC	CSARSERGGREQFF
15	-	TRBV15	many	TRBJ1-1	TGTGCCACCAGCAGAGATCAGGGGAGGGGGACTGAAGCTTTCTTT	CATSRDQGRGTEAFF
15	-	TRBV7-8	many	TRBJ2-7	TGTGCCAGCAGCCCAAGGACTCACAGCTCCTACGAGCAGTACTTC	CASSPRTHSSYEQYF
14	TRBD1	TRBV27	many	TRBJ2-7	TGTGCCAGCAGAAGGACAGGCGCCCTATACGAGCAGTACTTC	CASRRTGALYEQYF
14	-	TRBV5-1	many	TRBJ1-2	TGCGCCAGCAGCCCGGGGAGAGATCGAGATGGCTACACCTTC	CASSPGRDRDGYTF
16	TRBD1	TRBV7-8	many	TRBJ2-7	TGTGCCAGCAGCTTACGGGACAGGGAGCTGGGGTACGAGCAGTACTTC	CASSLRDRELGYEQYF
15	-	TRBV7-9	many	TRBJ2-1	TGTGCCAGCGCCCTAGGGCGAAGCGTGGACAATGAGCAGTTCTTC	CASALGRSVDNEQFF
11	TRBD2	TRBV6-2/TRBV6-3	many	TRBJ2-5	TGTGCTAGCGGGGTTCCGGAGACCCAGTACTTC	CASGVPETQYF
18	-	TRBV5-1	many	TRBJ2-2	TGCGCCAGCAGCATTGGGAGCCGGGCCCCTTTCCTCGCCGGGGAGCTGTTTTTT	CASSIGSRAPFLAGELFF
15	-	TRBV5-5	many	TRBJ1-4	TGTGCCAGCAGGAATTCCGGGACAAGTAATGAAAAACTGTTTTTT	CASRNSGTSNEKLFF
12	TRBD1	TRBV7-9	many	TRBJ1-1	TGTGCCAGCAGTATTGACAGGGGTGAAGCTTTCTTT	CASSIDRGEAFF
13	TRBD2	TRBV7-2	many	TRBJ2-7	TGTGCCAGCAGCCAAGGACTAGCTCACGAGCAGTACTTC	CASSQGLAHEQYF
12	-	TRBV12-3/TRBV12-4	many	TRBJ2-4	TGTGCCAGCAGTTTAGCCAAAAACATTCAGTACTTC	CASSLAKNIQYF
15	-	TRBV7-2	many	TRBJ2-5	TGTGCCAGCAGCTTAGGCCGGACCCTCCAAGAGACCCAGTACTTC	CASSLGRTLQETQYF
14	-	TRBV7-2	many	TRBJ1-4	TGTGCCAGCAGCCGATCGCAGGCTGGAGAAAAACTGTTTTTT	CASSRSQAGEKLFF
14	TRBD2	TRBV20-1	many	TRBJ2-3	TGCAGTGCTCTTAGGAGCGGGGGAAGAGATACGCAGTATTTT	CSALRSGGRDTQYF
14	-	TRBV12-3/TRBV12-4	many	TRBJ2-7	TGTGCCAGCAGTCCGAGGGTGGTGCCATACGAGCAGTACTTC	CASSPRVVPYEQYF
13	TRBD2	TRBV12-3/TRBV12-4	many	TRBJ2-7	TGTGCCAGCAGCCCACTAGCGGGGGGGGCGCAGTACTTC	CASSPLAGGAQYF
15	TRBD1	TRBV20-1	many	TRBJ2-2	TGCAGTGCTCCGGACAGGTTCGCGAACACCGGGGAGCTGTTTTTT	CSAPDRFANTGELFF
14	TRBD2	TRBV12-3/TRBV12-4	many	TRBJ2-5	TGTGCCAGCAGTACCAGGGGACTAGTGCAGACCCAGTACTTC	CASSTRGLVQTQYF
11	-	TRBV20-1	many	TRBJ2-1	TGCAGTGCTAGTCAAGGGGGTGAGCAGTTCTTC	CSASQGGEQFF
16	TRBD2	TRBV10-3	few	TRBJ2-3	TGTGCCATCAGTGGTCCCTCGGGGGGGCTGTCAGATACGCAGTATTTT	CAISGPSGGLSDTQYF
14	-	TRBV5-1	many	TRBJ1-1	TGCGCCAGCAGCCCGGGGGATCAGATCACTGAAGCTTTCTTT	CASSPGDQITEAFF
15	-	TRBV20-1	few	TRBJ1-5	TGCAGTGCTAGAGCTACAGGGTCAAAGGATCAGCCCCAGCATTTT	CSARATGSKDQPQHF